This T cell receptor (beta chain) comes out of a study of cytomegalovirus exposure and HLA in healthy donors. Sampled while nominally healthy, donors likely had unrecorded immune exposures. The study, taken as a whole, reports: In a later analysis, at a false discovery rate of 0.05, 15,000 to 20,000 TCR beta sequences matched HLA alleles.

This PCR relied on a set of 60 Vbeta primers and 13 Jbeta primers. The method was immunoSEQ multiplex PCR; TCRdb's version includes in-frame clones alone and lacks a portion of them. This sample has about 150,000 clones, with around 75% found just once. The ends lost 3 bases at V and 9 bases at J; junction bases unmatched: 21. CDR1 is LNHDA, CDR2 SQIVND, per germline (reference sequence). The CDR3 consists of 18 residues. Turning to this clone: The antigen remains unidentified.

V usage is TRBV19 and J usage is TRBJ2-7; TRBD2 matches at 9 bases. The sequenced material came from PBMCs. The origin of this receptor is a man aged 30 to 45 in good health and CMV-seropositive. CDR3 sequence reads: CASSISLAGSLRGMGQYF. CDR3 DNA: TGTGCCAGTAGTATTTCCCTAGCGGGATCACTAAGAGGTATGGGGCAGTACTTC.